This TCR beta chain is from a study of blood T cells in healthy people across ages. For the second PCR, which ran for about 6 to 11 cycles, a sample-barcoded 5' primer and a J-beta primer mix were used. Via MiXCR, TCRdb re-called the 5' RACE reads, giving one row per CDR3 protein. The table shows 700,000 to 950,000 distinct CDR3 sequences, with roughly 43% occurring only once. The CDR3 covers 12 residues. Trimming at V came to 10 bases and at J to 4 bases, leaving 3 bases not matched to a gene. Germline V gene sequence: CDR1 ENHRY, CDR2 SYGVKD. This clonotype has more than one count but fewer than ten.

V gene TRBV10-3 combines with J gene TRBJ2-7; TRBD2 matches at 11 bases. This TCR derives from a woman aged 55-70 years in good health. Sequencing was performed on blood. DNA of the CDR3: TGTGCCACGGCTAGCGGGGGGTACGAGCAGTACTTC. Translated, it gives CATASGGYEQYF.